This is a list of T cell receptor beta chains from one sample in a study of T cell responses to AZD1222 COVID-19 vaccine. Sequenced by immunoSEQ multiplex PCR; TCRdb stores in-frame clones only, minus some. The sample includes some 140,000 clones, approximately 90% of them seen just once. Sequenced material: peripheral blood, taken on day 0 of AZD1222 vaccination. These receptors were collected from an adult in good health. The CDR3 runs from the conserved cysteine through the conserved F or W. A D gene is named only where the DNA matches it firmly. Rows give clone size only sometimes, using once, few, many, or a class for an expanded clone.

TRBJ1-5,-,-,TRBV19,TGTGCCAGTAGTATTTCAGGTAGTCAGCCCCAGCATTTT,CASSISGSQPQHF
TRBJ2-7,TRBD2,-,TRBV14,TGTGCCAGCAGCCCCCGTGGGGGGGTCTACGAGCAGTACTTC,CASSPRGGVYEQYF
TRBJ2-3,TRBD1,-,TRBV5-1,TGCGCCAGCAGCTGGACCCTCCGGGACAGGGTTGTCGATACGCAGTATTTT,CASSWTLRDRVVDTQYF
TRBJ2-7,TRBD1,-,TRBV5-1,TGCGCCAGCAGCCCAACGACAGGGTGGAACGAGCAGTACTTC,CASSPTTGWNEQYF
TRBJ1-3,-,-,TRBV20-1,TGCGGCTGTGGGGATGGAAACACCATATATTTT,CGCGDGNTIYF
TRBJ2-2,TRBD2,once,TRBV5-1,TGCGCCAGCAGCCTAGGGGTAGCGGGAGCCACCGGGGAGCTGTTTTTT,CASSLGVAGATGELFF
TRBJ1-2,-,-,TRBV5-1,TGCGCCAGCAGCTTGGGGGACACCCCGAACCATGGCTACACCTTC,CASSLGDTPNHGYTF
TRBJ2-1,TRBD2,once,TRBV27,TGTGCCAGCAGTTCGATCCTAGCGGGAGGGCCTAATGAGCAGTTCTTC,CASSSILAGGPNEQFF
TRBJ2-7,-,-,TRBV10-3,TGTGCCATCAGTGAATTCGCCACGCCTTACGAGCAGTACTTC,CAISEFATPYEQYF
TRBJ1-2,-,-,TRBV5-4,TGTGCCAGCAGCTTTTTTCGCAGAGTAAACTATGGCTACACCTTC,CASSFFRRVNYGYTF
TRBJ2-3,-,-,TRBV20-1,TGCAGTGCTAGTTCTAGTCACGCAGATACGCAGTATTTT,CSASSSHADTQYF
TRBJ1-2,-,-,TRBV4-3,TGCGCCAGCAGCCAAGATCTTAGGAGGAGCTATGGCTACACCTTC,CASSQDLRRSYGYTF
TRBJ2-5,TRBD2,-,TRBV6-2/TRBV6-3,TGTGCCAGCAGTTACGGGACTAGCGGGAGCCAAGAGACCCAGTACTTC,CASSYGTSGSQETQYF
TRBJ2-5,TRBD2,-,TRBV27,TGTGCCAGCAGAAGAGTAGCGGGAGGCGACCAAGAGACCCAGTACTTC,CASRRVAGGDQETQYF
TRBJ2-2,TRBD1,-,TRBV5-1,TGCGCCAGCAGCTTGCGGACAGGGGCCACCGGGGAGCTGTTTTTT,CASSLRTGATGELFF
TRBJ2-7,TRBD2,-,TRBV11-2,TGTGCCAGCAGCCCAGGGACTATCTACGAGCAGTACTTC,CASSPGTIYEQYF
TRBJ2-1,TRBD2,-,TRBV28,TGTGCCAGCAGTTTAAGGCTAGCGGCACTCCACCTCAGCAATGAGCAGTTCTTC,CASSLRLAALHLSNEQFF
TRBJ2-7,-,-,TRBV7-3,TGTGCCAGCAGCCCAGATGGCTCCTACGAGCAGTACTTC,CASSPDGSYEQYF
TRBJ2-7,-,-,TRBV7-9,TGTGCCAGCAGCCTGAGTAGCGGAAAGTCCTACGAGCAGTACTTC,CASSLSSGKSYEQYF
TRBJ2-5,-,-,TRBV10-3,TGTGCCATCAGTGAGTCGAGACAGCCTCCTGCAGAGACCCAGTACTTC,CAISESRQPPAETQYF
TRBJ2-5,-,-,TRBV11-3,TGTGCCAGCACCTTCTCCCCCTCCTCTCTAAGCCGACGAGAGACCCAGTACTTC,CASTFSPSSLSRRETQYF
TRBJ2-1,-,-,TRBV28,TGTGCCAGCAGTTCAGACTACAATGAGCAGTTCTTC,CASSSDYNEQFF
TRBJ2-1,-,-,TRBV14,TGTGCCAGCAGCGAACAGGGCAATGAGCAGTTCTTC,CASSEQGNEQFF
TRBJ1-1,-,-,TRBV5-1,TGCGCCAGCAGCTCGCAGGACCTGATAAGCACTGAAGCTTTCTTT,CASSSQDLISTEAFF
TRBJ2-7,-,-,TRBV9,TGTGCCAGCAGCGTAGCCCCGGCCTACGAGCAGTACTTC,CASSVAPAYEQYF
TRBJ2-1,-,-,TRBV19,TGTGCCAGTAGTATGGTTCCGGGATCCCCGGTCAATGAGCAGTTCTTC,CASSMVPGSPVNEQFF
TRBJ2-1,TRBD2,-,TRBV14,TGTGCCAGCCAGCCACTAGCGGGAGTCTACAATGAGCAGTTCTTC,CASQPLAGVYNEQFF
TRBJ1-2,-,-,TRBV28,TGTGCCAGCACCCCTTGGACGGGGAACTATGGCTACACCTTC,CASTPWTGNYGYTF
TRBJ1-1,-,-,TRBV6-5,TGTGCCAGCAGGGGTGTCTCCTCGAACACTGAAGCTTTCTTT,CASRGVSSNTEAFF
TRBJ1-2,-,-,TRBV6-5,TGTGCCAGCAGTTACTTAGCGACCGGGATCTACTATGGCTACACCTTC,CASSYLATGIYYGYTF
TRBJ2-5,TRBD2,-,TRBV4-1,TGCGCCAGCAGCAAATTAGCGGGAGTCGGAGAGACCCAGTACTTC,CASSKLAGVGETQYF
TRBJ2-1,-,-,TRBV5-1,TGCGCCAGCAGCTTGGAGGGTAGGATCCACAATGAGCAGTTCTTC,CASSLEGRIHNEQFF
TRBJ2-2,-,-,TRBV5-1,TGCGCCAGCAGCTTGGCTCAGGGCTCCGGGGAGCTGTTTTTT,CASSLAQGSGELFF
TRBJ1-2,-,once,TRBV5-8,TGTGCCAGCAGCTTGACAGGGAATAACTATGGCTACACCTTC,CASSLTGNNYGYTF
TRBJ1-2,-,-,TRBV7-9,TGTGCCAGCAGCCCGCGGTGGGCCGGGAGGGACTATGGCTACACCTTC,CASSPRWAGRDYGYTF
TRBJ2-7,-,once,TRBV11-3,TGTGCCAGCAGCGTCGACGGGTACGAGCAGTACTTC,CASSVDGYEQYF
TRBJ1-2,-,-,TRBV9,TGTGCCAGCAGCGTAGAGGGCATCGGCTATGGCTACACCTTC,CASSVEGIGYGYTF
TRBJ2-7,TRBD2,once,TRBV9,TGTGCCAGCGGGAGCGGGAGATACGAGCAGTACTTC,CASGSGRYEQYF
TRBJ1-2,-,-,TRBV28,TGTGCCAGCAGGAGGGCCAGCTATGGCTACACCTTC,CASRRASYGYTF
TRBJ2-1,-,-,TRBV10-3,TGTGCCATCAGTGACCGAAGACTAGTCGATCTCTCCTACAATGAGCAGTTCTTC,CAISDRRLVDLSYNEQFF
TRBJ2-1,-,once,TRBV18,TGTGCCAGCTCACCACCCGTGGGGGAGCAGTTCTTC,CASSPPVGEQFF
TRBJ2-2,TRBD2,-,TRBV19,TGTGCCAGTAGTATGGTCGCTAGCGGGAGGAGCGGGGAGCTGTTTTTT,CASSMVASGRSGELFF
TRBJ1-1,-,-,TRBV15,TGTGCCACCAGCACGACCCTGAACACTGAAGCTTTCTTT,CATSTTLNTEAFF
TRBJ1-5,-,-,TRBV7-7,TGTGCCAGCAGCTTACGCGCGGGGGCGAGCAATCAGCCCCAGCATTTT,CASSLRAGASNQPQHF
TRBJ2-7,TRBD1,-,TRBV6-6,TGTGCCAGCAGTCGGACAGGGGAGTACGAGCAGTACTTC,CASSRTGEYEQYF